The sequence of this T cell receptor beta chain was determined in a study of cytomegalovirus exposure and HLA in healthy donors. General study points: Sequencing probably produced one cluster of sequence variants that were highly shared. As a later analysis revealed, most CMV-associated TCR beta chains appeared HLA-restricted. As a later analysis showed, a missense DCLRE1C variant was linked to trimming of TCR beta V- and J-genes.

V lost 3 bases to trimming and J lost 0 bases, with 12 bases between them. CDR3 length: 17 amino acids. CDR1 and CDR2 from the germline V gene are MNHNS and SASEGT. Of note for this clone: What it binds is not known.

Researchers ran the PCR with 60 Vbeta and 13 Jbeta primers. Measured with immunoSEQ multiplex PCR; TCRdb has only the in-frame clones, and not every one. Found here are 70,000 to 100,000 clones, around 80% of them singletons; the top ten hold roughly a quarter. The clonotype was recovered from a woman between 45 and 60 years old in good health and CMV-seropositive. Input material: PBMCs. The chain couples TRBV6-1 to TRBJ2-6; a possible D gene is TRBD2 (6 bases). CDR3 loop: CASSEGTFRSGANVLTF. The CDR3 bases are TGTGCCAGCAGTGAGGGGACTTTCCGCTCTGGGGCCAACGTCCTGACTTTC.